A selection of T cell receptor beta chains follows, all from one sample in a study of T cells after yellow fever vaccination. From the 5' RACE reads, TCRdb called clonotypes with MiXCR, one entry per CDR3 protein. Of over 110,000 distinct CDR3 sequences detected, roughly 8% appear once; the ten largest clones hold roughly 0.76%. Sequences were derived from CD4+ T cells sorted from PBMCs, sampled 5 days after the yellow fever booster vaccination. The receptors stem from a man younger than 40 who received the YFV17D yellow fever vaccine. Both conserved end residues are part of each CDR3. D genes are given only for firm matches. The size entry is marked missing in some rows and otherwise reads once, few, many or a size class.

clone_size cdr3_length j_call v_call d_call cdr3_aa cdr3_nt
NA 16 TRBJ2-3 TRBV7-6 NA CASSLQSGRITDTQYF TGTGCCAGCAGCTTACAGTCCGGGAGAATTACAGATACGCAGTATTTT
many 17 TRBJ2-7 TRBV5-1 TRBD2 CASSFLSGRASSYEQYF TGCGCCAGCAGCTTCCTTAGCGGGAGGGCTTCATCCTACGAGCAGTACTTC
many 12 TRBJ2-3 TRBV5-1 TRBD2 CASSLAGPTQYF TGCGCCAGCAGCTTAGCGGGACCTACGCAGTATTTT
few 15 TRBJ2-7 TRBV7-2 NA CASSLAAPDFYEQYF TGTGCCAGCAGCTTAGCGGCCCCGGACTTTTACGAGCAGTACTTC
many 12 TRBJ2-5 TRBV20-1 NA CSARRQVETQYF TGCAGTGCTAGGAGGCAGGTGGAGACCCAGTACTTC
few 11 TRBJ2-7 TRBV29-1 NA CSARNSYEQYF TGCAGCGCAAGGAACTCCTACGAGCAGTACTTC
many 10 TRBJ2-5 TRBV29-1 NA CSVWDRAQYF TGCAGCGTTTGGGACCGGGCCCAGTACTTC
many 16 TRBJ2-3 TRBV12-3/TRBV12-4 TRBD2 CASTAGVGSMPDTQYF TGTGCCAGCACAGCGGGAGTTGGTTCAATGCCAGATACGCAGTATTTT
many 12 TRBJ2-7 TRBV5-4 NA CASSFTGSEQYF TGTGCCAGCAGCTTTACAGGGTCCGAGCAGTACTTC
many 13 TRBJ2-3 TRBV28 NA CASSRDGTDTQYF TGTGCCAGCAGTCGGGACGGCACAGATACGCAGTATTTT
many 13 TRBJ2-3 TRBV10-3 NA CATRWGQGDTQYF TGTGCCACCAGGTGGGGTCAGGGAGATACGCAGTATTTT
many 15 TRBJ2-6 TRBV6-2/TRBV6-3 NA CASSYLFSGANVLTF TGTGCCAGCAGTTACTTATTCTCTGGGGCCAACGTCCTGACTTTC
few 16 TRBJ2-7 TRBV6-5 NA CASSYSKFGFSYEQYF TGTGCCAGCAGTTACTCGAAGTTCGGATTCTCCTACGAGCAGTACTTC
many 12 TRBJ2-7 TRBV19 NA CASSIRGNEQYF TGTGCCAGTAGTATAAGAGGGAACGAGCAGTACTTC
many 16 TRBJ2-1 TRBV4-2 TRBD2 CASSRSTSGWDNEQFF TGTGCCAGCAGCCGTAGCACTAGCGGGTGGGACAATGAGCAGTTCTTC
many 15 TRBJ2-5 TRBV9 TRBD2 CASSVDPSSGGTQYF TGTGCCAGCAGCGTAGACCCCTCTTCGGGGGGGACCCAGTACTTC
NA 13 TRBJ1-2 TRBV20-1 NA CSARGIQNYGYTF TGCAGTGCTAGGGGTATCCAGAACTATGGCTACACCTTC
many 15 TRBJ2-1 TRBV28 NA CASNRVEGAYNEQFF TGTGCCAGCAACAGAGTGGAGGGGGCTTACAATGAGCAGTTCTTC
many 14 TRBJ2-1 TRBV5-6 NA CASSLIGTNNEQFF TGTGCCAGCAGCTTGATCGGGACGAACAATGAGCAGTTCTTC
many 14 TRBJ1-3 TRBV5-1 NA CASSLEGTGNTIYF TGCGCCAGCAGCTTGGAGGGGACTGGAAACACCATATATTTT
many 14 TRBJ2-7 TRBV6-5 NA CASSFRGLSYEQYF TGTGCCAGCAGTTTCCGGGGCCTCTCCTACGAGCAGTACTTC
many 14 TRBJ2-7 TRBV5-6 TRBD2 CASSPGLAGTEQYF TGTGCCAGCAGCCCGGGACTAGCGGGTACCGAGCAGTACTTC
many 15 TRBJ1-5 TRBV5-1 NA CASSPGGGSNQPQHF TGCGCCAGCAGCCCCGGAGGGGGGAGCAATCAGCCCCAGCATTTT
many 15 TRBJ1-2 TRBV5-6 NA CASSPTGVTNYGYTF TGTGCCAGCAGCCCTACGGGTGTAACCAACTATGGCTACACCTTC
few 16 TRBJ2-3 TRBV5-1 TRBD1 CASSSRTGTGTDTQYF TGCGCCAGCAGCTCCCGGACAGGAACGGGCACAGATACGCAGTATTTT
NA 14 TRBJ2-6 TRBV12-5 NA CASGLGAGANVLTF TGTGCTAGTGGTTTGGGGGCTGGGGCCAACGTCCTGACTTTC
many 17 TRBJ2-1 TRBV6-2/TRBV6-3 NA CASSYRRQLSSYNEQFF TGTGCCAGCAGTTACCGGAGACAGTTAAGCTCCTACAATGAGCAGTTCTTC
few 17 TRBJ2-1 TRBV29-1 TRBD2 CSVDEGEGIFSYNEQFF TGCAGCGTTGATGAAGGGGAGGGGATTTTCTCCTACAATGAGCAGTTCTTC
few 13 TRBJ1-1 TRBV5-1 TRBD1 CASSTETGGEAFF TGCGCCAGCAGCACCGAGACAGGGGGCGAAGCTTTCTTT
many 13 TRBJ2-7 TRBV12-3/TRBV12-4 NA CASSSGTTYEQYF TGTGCCAGCAGTTCCGGGACAACCTACGAGCAGTACTTC
many 14 TRBJ1-2 TRBV3-1 NA CASSQDIRGGSYTF TGTGCCAGCAGCCAAGATATCAGGGGCGGGAGCTACACCTTC
NA 14 TRBJ2-1 TRBV7-8 NA CASSRRDGYNEQFF TGTGCCAGCAGCCGCCGGGACGGCTACAATGAGCAGTTCTTC
many 14 TRBJ2-5 TRBV7-2 TRBD2 CASRLAGSGETQYF TGTGCCAGTCGACTAGCGGGGTCCGGGGAGACCCAGTACTTC
many 14 TRBJ2-5 TRBV7-9 NA CASSLGATEETQYF TGTGCCAGCAGCTTAGGGGCGACAGAAGAGACCCAGTACTTC
many 15 TRBJ1-1 TRBV7-9 NA CASSLLAWGGTEAFF TGTGCCAGCAGCTTATTGGCCTGGGGAGGGACTGAAGCTTTCTTT
many 16 TRBJ2-1 TRBV7-2 TRBD2 CASSHQTSGRSREQFF TGTGCCAGCAGCCATCAGACTAGCGGGAGGTCTCGGGAGCAGTTCTTC
many 13 TRBJ1-1 TRBV18 NA CASSPGIETEAFF TGTGCCAGCTCACCAGGCATCGAGACTGAAGCTTTCTTT